A single sample gave rise to the 13 T cell receptor beta chains below, sequenced in a study of blood T cell repertoires in COVID-19. Produced via immunoSEQ multiplex PCR; TCRdb's table is partial and in-frame only. The table has approximately 210,000 clones, 82% seen once. Sequencing used PBMCs or T cells enriched from blood (not recorded which). The receptors here all came from a woman aged 55 to 70 who had recovered from COVID-19.

Written as DNA, the CDR3 is TGTGCCAGTAGTGCGGACAGGATCAATCAGCCCCAGCATTTT. Its protein product is CASSADRINQPQHF. The V call is TRBV19, the J call TRBJ1-5; 7 nucleotides agree with TRBD1. From germline, CDR1 is LNHDA and CDR2 SQIVND (reference sequence). Trimming at V came to 5 bases and at J to 3 bases, leaving 4 bases not matched to a gene. This CDR3 has 14 amino acids.

The chain joins TRBV19 to TRBJ2-7; 7 bases map to TRBD1. The junction had 2 bases not matched to a gene; V was cut back by 4 bases and J by 2 bases. This CDR3 is built from 13 residues. CDR1 and CDR2 (germline): LNHDA, SQIVND (reference sequence). The CDR3 DNA sequence: TGTGCCAGTAGTAAACAGGGGACCTACGAGCAGTACTTC. Translated: CASSKQGTYEQYF.

V and J are TRBV5-5 and TRBJ1-2; 7 nucleotides line up with TRBD1. V shed 4 bases, J shed 0 bases, and the junction held 3 bases outside the gene matches. CDR1 and CDR2 from the germline V gene are SGHKS and YYEKEE (reference sequence). The CDR3 consists of 14 residues. DNA for the CDR3: TGTGCCAGCAGCCTTGGGACAGCTAACTATGGCTACACCTTC. The encoded protein is CASSLGTANYGYTF.

The J gene is TRBJ1-1, the V gene TRBV12-3 or TRBV12-4; 9 nucleotides match TRBD1. With V trimmed by 6 bases and J by 10 bases, 6 bases remained unmatched. The CDR3 length is 12 residues. This CDR3 reads CASSSGQGRAFF. The CDR3 nucleotides read TGTGCCAGCAGCTCGGGACAGGGTAGAGCTTTCTTT.

This clone was recorded only once. This sequence joins TRBV19 and TRBJ1-5; D gene unclear. The CDR3 consists of 15 residues. Trimming cost V 1 base and J 3 bases, with 10 bases left between them. Germline V CDR1 and CDR2: LNHDA, SQIVND (reference sequence). The CDR3 region is CASSIGTGTNQPQHF. In DNA form, the CDR3 reads TGTGCCAGTAGTATAGGAACGGGAACCAATCAGCCCCAGCATTTT.

This clone was seen a handful of times. V and J are TRBV29-1 and TRBJ2-1; D might be TRBD2 (6 bases). CDR1 and CDR2 from the germline V gene are SQVTM and ANQGSEA. The V end lost 0 bases, the J end lost 3 bases, and 18 bases lay between the germline ends. CDR3 length equals 17 residues. The DNA for the CDR3 is TGCAGCGTTGAAGAAGGGATAGCGGCCCGATTCTACAATGAGCAGTTCTTC. Residues: CSVEEGIAARFYNEQFF.

The CDR3 DNA follows: TGTGCCAGCAGCCCTGGACAGGGGGGAGAGACCCAGTACTTC. Translating it yields CASSPGQGGETQYF. The chain has TRBV3-1 (or the pseudogene TRBV3-2) and TRBJ2-5; 10 bases line up with TRBD1. Germline V gives CDR1 LGHDT, CDR2 YNNKEL (reference sequence). The V and J ends lost 4 bases and 4 bases, in that order; junction bases with no gene match: 3. The CDR3 is 14 amino acids.

The rearrangement uses TRBV2 and TRBJ1-1; D is perhaps TRBD1 (6 bases). CDR1 SNHLY and CDR2 FYNNEI come from the germline V gene. V gave up 2 bases and J gave up 0 bases, with 7 bases separating them. The CDR3 contains 14 residues. The CDR3 loop is CASSESGVNTEAFF. The CDR3 bases are TGTGCCAGCAGTGAATCAGGGGTGAACACTGAAGCTTTCTTT.

The chain uses TRBV5-4 and TRBJ2-7; 8 bases fit TRBD2. The length of the CDR3 is 14 residues. The V gene's germline CDR1 is SGHNT and CDR2 YYREEE (reference sequence). J lost 4 bases, V lost 6 bases, and 9 bases had no gene match. In nucleotides, the CDR3 is TGTGCCAGCACCCGGGGGGGGGCCGGATACGAGCAGTACTTC. It translates to CASTRGGAGYEQYF.

V and J are TRBV3-1 (or the pseudogene TRBV3-2) and TRBJ2-1, with 12 nucleotides matching TRBD2. The V segment lost 5 bases and the J segment 7 bases; nucleotides outside the gene matches: 9. CDR1 and CDR2 from the germline V gene are LGHDT and YNNKEL (reference sequence). The CDR3 length is 16 residues. This CDR3 is CASSSLTSGSKNEQFF. CDR3 DNA: TGTGCCAGCAGCTCCCTGACTAGCGGGAGCAAGAATGAGCAGTTCTTC.

The chain has TRBV7-9 and TRBJ2-5, with 7 bases fitting TRBD2. The CDR3 totals 14 residues. Germline V gives CDR1 SEHNR, CDR2 FQNEAQ (reference sequence). With V trimmed by 4 bases and J by 5 bases, 7 bases remained unmatched. The CDR3: CASSSAIGGETQYF. CDR3 DNA: TGTGCCAGCAGCTCGGCCATCGGGGGGGAGACCCAGTACTTC.

The chain has TRBV7-3 and TRBJ2-7, with 9 bases fitting TRBD1. V shed 5 bases, J shed 2 bases, and the junction held 4 bases outside the gene matches. The length of the CDR3 is 14 residues. Germline V gene sequence: CDR1 SGHTA, CDR2 FQGTGA. CDR3 residues: CASSPGQGTYEQYF. The CDR3 DNA reads as TGTGCCAGCAGCCCGGGACAGGGTACCTACGAGCAGTACTTC.

The J gene is TRBJ1-2, the V gene TRBV5-1; 7 bases agree with TRBD1. This CDR3 comprises 15 residues. V was pared by 4 bases and J by 7 bases, with 13 bases of the junction left unmatched. Germline lookup yields CDR1 SGHRS and CDR2 YFSETQ. Here the CDR3 reads CASSDHRQGPSGYTF. DNA of the CDR3: TGCGCCAGCAGCGACCACCGACAGGGACCCTCTGGCTACACCTTC.